The 23 T cell receptor beta chains in this list originate from one sample, sequenced in a study of blood T cell repertoires in COVID-19. TCRdb keeps only in-frame clones here, not all; method: immunoSEQ multiplex PCR. Among about 210,000 clones listed, 80% to 90% were seen once. Material: PBMCs or T cells enriched from blood (not recorded which). The source is a man aged 18 to 30 with acute COVID-19.

The J gene is TRBJ1-4, the V gene TRBV28, with TRBD1 matching over 9 bases. Germline V lookup: CDR1 MDHEN, CDR2 SYDVKM. The CDR3 is made up of 15 amino acids. Trimming took 8 bases from V and 8 from J; bases not matched to a gene: 12. The CDR3, as DNA: TGTGCCAGCCGTAATAAGGGGGACAGGGTGGAAAAACTGTTTTTT. Amino acids: CASRNKGDRVEKLFF.

In its sample, this clone was seen once. This chain connects TRBV7-3 to TRBJ2-7, with TRBD2 matching 9 bases. The CDR3 spans 14 residues. Germline V gives CDR1 SGHTA, CDR2 FQGTGA. The ends lost 6 bases at V and 5 bases at J; junction bases unmatched: 8. Written as DNA, the CDR3 is TGTGCCAGCAGTCTCGCGGGAGGGCCGCACGAGCAGTACTTC. Residues: CASSLAGGPHEQYF.

The chain links TRBV6-5 to TRBJ1-6; tentatively, D is TRBD1 (6 bases). V dropped 6 bases and J dropped 9 bases, with 15 bases sitting between them. There are 14 residues in the CDR3. CDR1 is MNHEY and CDR2 is SVGAGI in the germline V gene. CDR3 sequence: CASRDGEGGSPLHF. CDR3 in DNA: TGTGCCAGCAGAGACGGGGAGGGGGGTTCACCCCTCCACTTT.

This chain joins TRBV5-1 and TRBJ1-4, with TRBD1 matching 9 bases. After removal of 1 base from V and 6 bases from J, the junction contained 1 base not matched to a gene. Germline CDR1 and CDR2: SGHRS and YFSETQ. CDR3 length: 14 amino acids. The CDR3 loop is CASSLTGGYEKLFF. The CDR3 DNA is TGCGCCAGCAGCTTGACAGGGGGCTATGAAAAACTGTTTTTT.

The rearrangement joins TRBV7-9 to TRBJ2-3; a possible D gene is TRBD2 (5 bases). Germline loops: CDR1 SEHNR, CDR2 FQNEAQ (reference sequence). Deletions cut 2 bases from V and 0 bases from J, with 12 bases between. This CDR3 has 16 residues. CDR3 loop: CASSLKRYTSTDTQYF. CDR3 DNA: TGTGCCAGCAGCTTAAAGCGGTATACTAGCACAGATACGCAGTATTTT.

The chain employs TRBV4-3 and TRBJ2-1; no firm D call. The V and J ends lost 1 base and 8 bases respectively, with 9 bases between them. Looked up from germline, CDR1 is LGHNA and CDR2 is YSLEER. CDR3 length: 13 amino acids. CDR3 sequence reads: CASSQVPGHEQFF. CDR3 nucleotide sequence: TGCGCCAGCAGCCAAGTACCGGGTCATGAGCAGTTCTTC.

V is TRBV30 and J is TRBJ1-5; D is possibly TRBD1 (6 bases). The CDR3 consists of 13 residues. V lost 3 bases to trimming and J lost 9 bases, with 15 bases between them. In germline, CDR1 is GTSNPN, CDR2 SVGIG (reference sequence). The CDR3 DNA follows: TGTGCCTGGAGCGCAGGGGCGGGGGCGCCCCAGCATTTT. Translation gives CAWSAGAGAPQHF.

This chain joins TRBV28 and TRBJ2-7; D may be TRBD2 (5 bases). The CDR3 contains 12 residues. Trimming cost V 10 bases and J 2 bases, with 12 bases left between them. From germline, CDR1 is MDHEN and CDR2 SYDVKM. CDR3 nucleotide sequence: TGTGCCACCGGGGAGCTGGCCTACGAGCAGTACTTC. It translates to CATGELAYEQYF.

The count of this clone is one. The V and J genes are TRBV7-6 and TRBJ2-5; no reliable D call. This CDR3 spans 12 amino acids. Germline CDR1 is SGHVS and CDR2 is FNYEAQ. The ends were cut back, 0 bases at V and 4 bases at J, with 3 bases in the middle. The CDR3 coding sequence is TGTGCCAGCAGCTTAGCGCGAGAGACCCAGTACTTC. This codes for CASSLARETQYF.

The CDR3, as DNA: TGCGCCAGCAGCCGGGGACAGGGGACGGGAGACAATCAGCCCCAGCATTTT. Residues: CASSRGQGTGDNQPQHF. V usage is TRBV4-1 and J usage is TRBJ1-5; 10 positions match TRBD1. V lost 4 bases to trimming and J lost 3 bases; unmatched junction nucleotides: 9. The CDR3 has 17 amino acids. Germline V lookup: CDR1 MGHRA, CDR2 YSYEKL.

The chain uses TRBV28 and TRBJ2-2; 12 bases fit TRBD2. The CDR3 runs 16 residues. Germline V gives CDR1 MDHEN, CDR2 SYDVKM. After removal of 3 bases from V and 8 bases from J, the junction contained 7 bases not matched to a gene. The CDR3 DNA sequence: TGTGCCAGCAGTTTTGAACTAGCGGGAGGAACTGGGGAGCTGTTTTTT. Translated: CASSFELAGGTGELFF.

J is TRBJ1-2 and V is TRBV29-1, with 9 bases matching TRBD1. This CDR3 is 16 amino acids long. From germline, CDR1 is SQVTM and CDR2 ANQGSEA. J was trimmed by 5 bases and V by 4 bases; bases with no gene match: 14. For the CDR3, the DNA is TGCAGCGTTGTATCTTCGCTTACCGGGACAGGGTATGGCTACACCTTC. Its protein is CSVVSSLTGTGYGYTF.

J is TRBJ1-2 and V is TRBV2; tentative D call: TRBD1 (6 bases). The CDR3 runs to 15 residues. Trimming removed 6 bases from V and 4 bases from J, with 18 bases in between. The germline V gene encodes CDR1 SNHLY and CDR2 FYNNEI. The CDR3 is CASRPEGFRGYGYTF. The CDR3 bases are TGTGCCAGCAGACCAGAAGGGTTCAGGGGCTATGGCTACACCTTC.

This chain connects TRBV6-5 to TRBJ2-7; TRBD1 agrees at 7 bases. The V gene's germline CDR1 is MNHEY and CDR2 SVGAGI. The CDR3 is made up of 15 amino acids. The ends lost 2 bases at V and 2 bases at J; junction bases unmatched: 6. The CDR3 DNA is TGTGCCAGCAGTTACGTCTCGGGACAGCCCTACGAGCAGTACTTC. As protein: CASSYVSGQPYEQYF.

The chain links TRBV7-9 to TRBJ1-2; possible D gene TRBD1, 6 bases. The CDR3 is made up of 16 amino acids. Looked up from germline, CDR1 is SEHNR and CDR2 is FQNEAQ (reference sequence). V was trimmed by 1 base and J by 5 bases, leaving 17 bases between them. CDR3 in DNA: TGTGCCAGCAGCTTAGTCTCAGAAAGAGGGGGATATGGCTACACCTTC. This encodes CASSLVSERGGYGYTF.

The chain employs TRBV19 and TRBJ1-4; D gene ambiguous. This CDR3 spans 15 amino acids. In germline, CDR1 is LNHDA, CDR2 SQIVND (reference sequence). Trimming shortened V by 3 bases and J by 0 bases, and 8 bases separated the two germline ends. The CDR3 DNA reads as TGTGCCAGTAGTATGTACAGTGCAACTAATGAAAAACTGTTTTTT. Encoded protein: CASSMYSATNEKLFF. Filled out from reference TRBV19 and TRBJ1-4, the complete variable domain reads DGGITQSPKYLFRKEGQNVTLSCEQNLNHDAMYWYRQDPGQGLRLIYYSQIVNDFQKGDIAEGYSVSREKKESFPLTVTSAQKNPTAFYLCASSMYSATNEKLFFGSGTQLSVL.

This chain joins TRBV19 and TRBJ2-2, with 7 nucleotides matching TRBD1. CDR1 and CDR2 (germline): LNHDA, SQIVND (reference sequence). Trimming took 7 bases from V and 1 from J; bases not matched to a gene: 9. This CDR3 has 16 amino acids. The CDR3 DNA reads as TGTGCCAGTAATGGGCAGGGGACAGTGAACACCGGGGAGCTGTTTTTT. Residues: CASNGQGTVNTGELFF.

The chain is built from TRBV13 and TRBJ1-2, with D perhaps matching TRBD1 (6 bases). Germline V CDR1 and CDR2: PRHDT, FYEKMQ (reference sequence). This CDR3 contains 14 residues. Trimming shortened V by 4 bases and J by 3 bases, and 12 bases separated the two germline ends. The CDR3 nucleotides read TGTGCCAGCAGCTCCGGGGAGGGGGACTATGGCTACACCTTC. Its translation is CASSSGEGDYGYTF.

V usage is TRBV11-3 and J usage is TRBJ2-2; 8 nucleotides line up with TRBD2. CDR1 and CDR2 from the germline V gene are SGHNT and YENEEA. This CDR3 contains 18 residues. Trimming at V came to 1 base and at J to 2 bases, leaving 9 bases not matched to a gene. The DNA for the CDR3 is TGTGCCAGCAGCTTAGCGTTCCGGACTAGCCCCAACACCGGGGAGCTGTTTTTT. This encodes CASSLAFRTSPNTGELFF.

V gene TRBV7-8 combines with J gene TRBJ2-5, with 7 bases aligning to TRBD2. J was trimmed by 5 bases and V by 1 base; bases with no gene match: 13. Germline V gene lookup returns CDR1 SGHVS and CDR2 FQNEAQ. The CDR3 is 17 amino acids. The CDR3 protein is CASSLVSSGTWLETQYF. The CDR3, as DNA: TGTGCCAGCAGCTTAGTGTCCAGCGGGACCTGGCTGGAGACCCAGTACTTC. Supplemented by reference TRBV7-8 and TRBJ2-5, the full variable domain reads GAGVSQSPRYKVAKRGQDVALRCDPISGHVSLFWYQQALGQGPEFLTYFQNEAQLDKSGLPSDRFFAERPEGSVSTLKIQRTQQEDSAVYLCASSLVSSGTWLETQYFGPGTRLLVL.

The chain recombines TRBV5-4 with TRBJ2-7; 7 bases fit TRBD1. Germline trimming cut 0 bases from V and 9 bases from J; bases unmatched to any gene: 9. The CDR3 sequence is 14 residues long. The germline V gene has CDR1 SGHNT and CDR2 YYREEE (reference sequence). The CDR3 DNA reads as TGTGCCAGCAGCTTGGCCTCTCAGGGGGTAGGGCAGTACTTC. Translation: CASSLASQGVGQYF.

The chain combines TRBV5-1 with TRBJ2-7, with 8 bases fitting TRBD1. The CDR3 covers 13 residues. Germline V CDR1 and CDR2: SGHRS, YFSETQ. V shed 4 bases, J shed 2 bases, and the junction held 2 bases outside the gene matches. CDR3 bases: TGCGCCAGCAGCCGGACAGGGACCTACGAGCAGTACTTC. It encodes CASSRTGTYEQYF.

The chain combines TRBV28 with TRBJ1-1, with 9 bases fitting TRBD1. The CDR3 totals 15 residues. With 6 bases clipped from V and 1 base from J, the junction kept 6 bases outside the gene matches. Germline CDR1 reads MDHEN; CDR2 reads SYDVKM. CDR3 sequence reads: CASSSHRGRNTEAFF. The CDR3 nucleotides read TGTGCCAGCAGCTCCCACAGGGGGCGGAACACTGAAGCTTTCTTT.